The 24 T cell receptor beta chains below all came from one sample that was sequenced in a study of CD8+ T cells in alopecia areata. A sort of pooled cutaneous lymph node cells used CD4, CD8alpha, NKG2D, NKG2ACE and other stains. TCR sequencing used cDNA made by reverse transcription of extracted RNA. Generated by immunoSEQ multiplex PCR, the TCRdb table keeps only in-frame clones and is missing some. This sample carries 250,000 or so clones, none of them present only once. Sequenced input: CD4+ T cells sorted from a lymph node. The receptors originated from a C3H/HeJ mouse with alopecia areata. The strain's MHC type: H2-k.

With regard to this clone: The germline and genes are mouse ones. The read halts 4 residues ahead of the CDR3 end, with the missing end drawn from the germline J gene. V is TRBV17 and J is TRBJ1-1, with D possibly matching TRBD1 (5 bases). CDR1 and CDR2 (germline): MNHDT, YYDKIL. V was shortened by 6 bases and J by 0 bases, with 8 bases between the two germline ends. The CDR3 consists of 13 residues. Partial CDR3 DNA: TGTGCTAGCAGGACAGCTGCAAACACA. Its protein product is CASRTAANT. The entire CDR3 is CASRTAANTEVFF.

A few counts support this clone. Gene names are mouse gene names. The read stops 4 residues short of the end of the CDR3; the missing end is completed from the germline J gene. This sample includes further DNA sequences coding for the same CDR3. The rearrangement uses TRBV13-3 and TRBJ2-3; 8 bases match TRBD1. This CDR3 has 15 amino acids. Trimming cost V 2 bases and J 2 bases; bases outside gene matches: 4. Germline V gene sequence: CDR1 NNHDY, CDR2 SYVADS. The CDR3 reads CASSDRGRDAETLYF. The part of the CDR3 DNA that was read is TGTGCCAGCAGTGACAGGGGGCGGGATGCAGAA.

This clone has just a few counts. Germline and genes here are mouse. The observed sequence ends 4 residues before the CDR3 terminus, with the missing tail filled in from the germline J gene. The gene calls are TRBV14 and TRBJ2-7; 11 bases agree with TRBD2. CDR3 size: 15 residues. Looked up from germline, CDR1 is SGHDT and CDR2 is FRDEAV. The V segment lost 3 bases and the J segment 0 bases; nucleotides outside the gene matches: 2. CDR3 protein: CASSSTGGVSYEQYF. The covered CDR3 bases are TGTGCCAGCAGTTCGACTGGGGGGGTCTCCTAT.

In its sample, this clone was seen a few times. Genes and germline are mouse. The read ends 4 residues early relative to the CDR3; the germline J gene fills the gap. The rearrangement uses TRBV13-2 and TRBJ2-2; the D gene is possibly TRBD1 (6 bases). The length of the CDR3 is 14 residues. The germline gives CDR1 NNHNN, CDR2 SYGAGS (reference sequence). Trimming took off 5 bases at V and 2 bases at J, with 10 bases between the two ends. Incomplete CDR3 DNA: TGTGCCAGCGGCCCTCAGGGGAACACCGGG. It specifies CASGPQGNTG. The whole CDR3 protein is CASGPQGNTGQLYF.

As to this clone: Mouse germline and gene names are used. The read ends 4 residues early relative to the CDR3; the germline J gene fills the gap. The chain couples TRBV13-1 to TRBJ2-5; 12 bases are shared with TRBD2. Germline assignment: CDR1 NSHNY and CDR2 SYGAGN. V was clipped by 0 bases and J by 2 bases; unmatched bases: 4. The CDR3 is made up of 17 amino acids. The part of the CDR3 DNA that was read is TGTGCCAGCAGTGATGGACTGGGGGGGCGCTCCCAAGAC. This codes for CASSDGLGGRSQD. The whole CDR3 sequence is CASSDGLGGRSQDTQYF.

This clone was detected a few times. Gene names denote mouse genes. The CDR3 end falls 4 residues outside the read, so it is completed with the germline J gene. The rearrangement links TRBV1 to TRBJ2-3; D possibly corresponds to TRBD2 (6 bases). The CDR3 is 15 amino acids. Trimming took 0 bases from V and 0 from J, leaving 7 bases between them. Germline lookup yields CDR1 NSQYPW and CDR2 LRSPGD (reference sequence). CDR3 region: CTCSADGTSAETLYF. Incomplete CDR3 DNA: TGCACCTGCAGTGCAGATGGGACTAGTGCAGAA.

To note about this clone: Germline and genes: mouse. The DNA ends 4 residues before the CDR3 does, and the rest of the CDR3 is filled in from the germline J gene. The same CDR3 also results from other DNA sequences found in this sample. V and J are TRBV1 and TRBJ2-4, with D perhaps TRBD1 (6 bases). CDR1 NSQYPW and CDR2 LRSPGD come from the germline V gene (reference sequence). The CDR3 is 14 amino acids. V lost 3 bases, J lost 0 bases, and 7 bases lay in between. CDR3 DNA, as far as it was read: TGCACCTGCAGTGCTCAGGGGAGTCAAAAC. Amino acids: CTCSAQGSQN. The whole CDR3 region reads CTCSAQGSQNTLYF.

This clone was picked up a small number of times. The germline and genes are mouse ones. Read sequence stops 4 residues before the CDR3 end, and the germline J gene provides the missing end. The chain is built from TRBV13-1 and TRBJ2-2, with TRBD1 identical over 8 bases. J was trimmed by 6 bases and V by 0 bases; bases with no gene match: 7. Per germline, CDR1 NSHNY and CDR2 SYGAGN. The CDR3 covers 16 residues. CDR3 protein: CASSDGAGGPPGQLYF. CDR3 DNA (partial): TGTGCCAGCAGTGATGGGGCAGGGGGCCCCCCCGGG.

This clone has more than one count but fewer than ten. The genes and germline here are from mouse. The CDR3 end is not reached by the read, which stops 4 residues before it; the germline J gene fills it in. The J gene is TRBJ2-1, the V gene TRBV13-1, with 10 bases that match TRBD1. This CDR3 comprises 15 residues. V was pared by 2 bases and J by 3 bases, with 2 bases of the junction left unmatched. CDR1 is NSHNY, CDR2 SYGAGN, per germline. CDR3 protein: CASSEDRGRYAEQFF. Incomplete CDR3 DNA: TGTGCCAGCAGTGAAGACAGGGGGCGCTATGCT.

About this clone: Gene labels here are mouse ones. The read terminates 4 residues ahead of where the CDR3 ends, so the germline J gene completes it. The sample carries other DNA sequences with the same CDR3. This chain links TRBV13-1 with TRBJ2-2, with 8 positions matching TRBD2. Germline V lookup: CDR1 NSHNY, CDR2 SYGAGN. The V and J ends lost 2 bases and 2 bases, in that order; junction bases with no gene match: 2. CDR3 length: 15 amino acids. CDR3 loop: CASSDRLGNTGQLYF. The sequenced CDR3 bases are TGTGCCAGCAGTGACAGACTGGGGAACACCGGG.

A remark on this clone: These gene names are mouse names. The read ends 4 residues before the CDR3 terminus; that terminus is restored from the germline J gene. This chain links TRBV13-3 with TRBJ2-2; D might be TRBD2 (6 bases). V lost 0 bases, J lost 3 bases, and 9 bases lay in between. There are 15 residues in the CDR3. The germline V gene has CDR1 NNHDY and CDR2 SYVADS. The CDR3 loop reads CASSDAWGDTGQLYF. The part of the CDR3 DNA that was read is TGTGCCAGCAGTGATGCCTGGGGAGACACCGGG.

This clone was counted a few times. Any gene name here is a mouse gene name. CDR3 DNA, as far as it was read: TGTGCCTGGAGTCGGGGGGTTAGTGCAGAA. Translation: CAWSRGVSAE. The entire CDR3 protein is CAWSRGVSAETLYF. The V call is TRBV31, the J call TRBJ2-3, with a weak D call TRBD2 (6 bases). Sequencing ends 4 residues short of the CDR3 end; the germline J gene provides the rest. Trimming stripped 1 base from V and 0 bases from J, with 8 bases between. CDR3 size: 14 residues. Germline V gives CDR1 GKSSPN, CDR2 SITVG.

This clone came up a few times. A much larger clone differs by one base, so this may be a read error. Mouse germline and gene names are used. The sequence runs out 4 residues before the end of the CDR3; the remainder is reconstructed from the germline J gene. The rearrangement uses TRBV19 and TRBJ1-2; 8 bases agree with TRBD1. The CDR3 covers 14 residues. From germline, CDR1 is FNHDT and CDR2 SITEND (reference sequence). V was clipped by 4 bases and J by 0 bases; unmatched bases: 2. CDR3 DNA, as far as it was read: TGTGCCAGCAGTCTGGACAGGGCAAACTCC. Its protein product is CASSLDRANS. The whole CDR3 protein is CASSLDRANSDYTF.

With respect to this clone: Gene names refer to mouse genes. The read is 4 residues too short to cover the CDR3 end, so that end is filled in from the germline J gene. The rearrangement uses TRBV19 and TRBJ2-3; no clear D gene. CDR1 is FNHDT and CDR2 is SITEND in the germline V gene (reference sequence). V was trimmed by 6 bases and J by 0 bases, leaving 8 bases between them. The CDR3 is made up of 13 amino acids. The CDR3 here is CASTGASAETLYF. Partial CDR3 DNA: TGTGCCAGCACTGGTGCTAGTGCAGAA. The full variable domain, in which reference TRBV19 and TRBJ2-3 provide the parts outside the CDR3, is GGIITQTPKFLIGQEGQKLTLKCQQNFNHDTMYWYRQDSGKGLRLIYYSITENDLQKGDLSEGYDASREKKSSFSLTVTSAQKNEMAVFLCASTGASAETLYFGSGTRLTVL.

In the case of this clone: The genes and germline here are from mouse. The read ends 4 residues shy of where the CDR3 ends; the end is completed using the germline J gene. This chain uses TRBV31 with TRBJ1-2, with TRBD1 matching over 7 bases. Trimming cost V 0 bases and J 3 bases; bases outside gene matches: 7. Germline CDR1 and CDR2: GKSSPN and SITVG. This CDR3 has 15 amino acids. The CDR3 region is CAWSLVRGLDSDYTF. Partial CDR3 DNA: TGTGCCTGGAGTCTAGTTAGGGGGCTGGACTCC.

This clone appeared a few times. Gene and germline names: mouse. Coverage ceases 4 residues before the CDR3 finishes, and the germline J gene fills in the end. The same CDR3 also results from other DNA sequences found in this sample. This chain joins TRBV13-1 and TRBJ2-1; TRBD2 aligns across 10 bases. V shed 3 bases, J shed 3 bases, and the junction held 3 bases outside the gene matches. The germline CDR1 and CDR2 sequences are NSHNY and SYGAGN. The CDR3 spans 15 residues. The CDR3 loop reads CASSGGTGVYAEQFF. Partial CDR3 DNA: TGTGCCAGCAGTGGTGGGACTGGGGTCTATGCT.

This clone turned up a few times. Gene names follow the mouse nomenclature. The read ends 4 residues shy of where the CDR3 ends; the end is completed using the germline J gene. The chain couples TRBV29 to TRBJ2-7; 9 bases match TRBD2. The CDR3 contains 14 residues. Germline V gene sequence: CDR1 MSHET, CDR2 SYDVDS. Trimming took 2 bases from V and 2 from J; bases not matched to a gene: 1. The DNA read from the CDR3 is TGTGCTAGCAGTTTACCTGGGGGGGCCTAT. Its protein product is CASSLPGGAY. The entire CDR3 protein reads CASSLPGGAYEQYF.

This clone was seen a few times. Genes and germline come from the mouse. The read terminates 4 residues ahead of where the CDR3 ends, so the germline J gene completes it. The rearrangement uses TRBV19 and TRBJ2-5; 7 bases are shared with TRBD2. The CDR3 sequence is 14 residues long. Germline CDR1 is FNHDT and CDR2 is SITEND (reference sequence). The CDR3 protein is CASSNPTGRDTQYF. Partial CDR3 DNA: TGTGCCAGCAGTAACCCGACTGGGAGGGAC.

With regard to this clone: The germline and genes are mouse ones. The missing CDR3 end, 4 residues past where the read stops, is filled in from the germline J gene. Other DNA sequences of this sample code for an identical CDR3. This chain uses TRBV31 with TRBJ2-5; tentatively, D is TRBD1 (6 bases). V lost 0 bases, J lost 3 bases, and 7 bases lay in between. Germline loops: CDR1 GKSSPN, CDR2 SITVG. The CDR3 is 13 amino acids. This CDR3 is CAWSLRGQDTQYF. The covered CDR3 bases are TGTGCCTGGAGTCTGAGGGGGCAAGAC. Full variable domain (outside the CDR3, taken from reference TRBV31 and TRBJ2-5): AQTIHQWPVAEIKAVGSPLSLGCTIKGKSSPNLYWYWQATGGTLQQLFYSITVGQVESVVQLNLSASRPKDDQFILSTEKLLLSHSGFYLCAWSLRGQDTQYFGPGTRLLVL.

This clone was recorded a few times. Gene and germline names: mouse. Read sequence stops 4 residues before the CDR3 end, and the germline J gene provides the missing end. V is TRBV5 and J is TRBJ2-7, with TRBD1 as a possible D gene (6 bases). The CDR3 is 13 amino acids. The V gene's germline CDR1 is LGHNA and CDR2 YNLKQL (reference sequence). CDR3 sequence: CASSQRTEYEQYF. Partial CDR3 DNA: TGTGCCAGCAGCCAAAGGACAGAATAT.

This clone has more than one count but fewer than ten. Each gene name is a mouse one. The read ends 4 residues before the CDR3 terminus; that terminus is restored from the germline J gene. The gene calls are TRBV31 and TRBJ2-1; TRBD1 agrees at 10 bases. The CDR3 consists of 15 residues. J gave up 3 bases and V 0 bases, and 2 bases lay outside the gene matches. The germline gives CDR1 GKSSPN, CDR2 SITVG. CDR3 region: CAWSLDRGLYAEQFF. The sequenced CDR3 bases are TGTGCCTGGAGTCTAGACAGGGGGCTCTATGCT.

Comments on this clone: Genes and germline come from the mouse. The CDR3 goes on 4 residues after the read ends, and that part is filled in from the germline J gene. The same CDR3 can be traced to other DNA sequences in this sample. The rearrangement links TRBV1 to TRBJ2-1, with D possibly matching TRBD1 (6 bases). Trimming cost V 1 base and J 3 bases, with 10 bases left between them. The CDR3 is made up of 15 amino acids. Germline CDR1 and CDR2: NSQYPW and LRSPGD (reference sequence). The CDR3 sequence: CTCSAVRGGYAEQFF. The DNA read from the CDR3 is TGCACCTGCAGTGCAGTCAGGGGAGGCTATGCT. Filled out from reference TRBV1 and TRBJ2-1, the complete variable domain reads VTLLEQNPRWRLVPRGQAVNLRCILKNSQYPWMSWYQQDLQKQLQWLFTLRSPGDKEVKSLPGADYLATRVTDTELRLQVANMSQGRTLYCTCSAVRGGYAEQFFGPGTRLTVL.

This clone came up a few times. The listed genes are named as in mouse. Sequencing ends 4 residues short of the CDR3 end; the germline J gene provides the rest. The chain recombines TRBV13-1 with TRBJ2-3, with TRBD1 matching over 10 bases. This CDR3 has 16 residues. From germline, CDR1 is NSHNY and CDR2 SYGAGN. V dropped 0 bases and J dropped 1; count of bases not matched to a gene: 2. CDR3 amino acids: CASSDVGQGRAETLYF. The part of the CDR3 DNA that was read is TGTGCCAGCAGTGATGTGGGACAGGGGCGTGCAGAA.

This clone was recorded a few times. Any gene name here is a mouse gene name. The read ends 4 residues before the CDR3 terminus; that terminus is restored from the germline J gene. Other DNA sequences in the same sample also yield this CDR3. V usage is TRBV19 and J usage is TRBJ1-2, with 7 bases aligning to TRBD1. V was pared by 5 bases and J by 2 bases, with 6 bases of the junction left unmatched. The germline V gene encodes CDR1 FNHDT and CDR2 SITEND (reference sequence). The CDR3 length is 14 residues. Incomplete CDR3 DNA: TGTGCCAGCAGAAGACAGGGAGGGAACTCC. Its translation: CASRRQGGNS. Given in full, the CDR3 is CASRRQGGNSDYTF.